This T cell receptor (beta chain) was retrieved from a study of cytomegalovirus exposure and HLA in healthy donors. This clone was counted a single time. The CDR3 loop spans 16 amino acids. V lost 3 bases to trimming and J lost 0 bases; unmatched junction nucleotides: 3. The germline CDR1 and CDR2 sequences are PRHDT and FYEKMQ (reference sequence). The PCR contained 60 Vbeta and 13 Jbeta primers. Sequencing used immunoSEQ multiplex PCR; TCRdb keeps in-frame clones, though not all of them. The sample has roughly 120,000 clones, roughly four fifths seen once. The chain combines TRBV13 with TRBJ2-7; 12 bases are a match to TRBD2. The sample comprised PBMCs. The clonotype originates from a woman in her twenties or thirties in good health and CMV-seropositive. CDR3 in amino acids: CASSFLTSGSSYEQYF. As DNA, the CDR3 is TGTGCCAGCAGCTTCCTGACTAGCGGGAGCTCCTACGAGCAGTACTTC.